This is a list of T cell receptor beta chains from one sample in a study of blood T cell repertoires in COVID-19. Here immunoSEQ multiplex PCR was the method, and the copy in TCRdb shows in-frame clones only, minus some. This table holds 380,000 or so clones, roughly 90% found once. Sequencing was done on a sample of peripheral blood. These receptors were collected from a man aged 40-49 years with acute or convalescent COVID-19. Each CDR3 is given with its conserved first and last residue. D genes are given only for firm matches. Rows may omit the clone size; those that give it use once, few, many or a size class.

TRBJ1-4 TRBV28 - - CASSPHGATNEKLFF TGTGCCAGCAGTCCCCACGGTGCAACTAATGAAAAACTGTTTTTT
TRBJ2-1 TRBV5-6 - once CASSPTKAHSYNEQFF TGTGCCAGCAGCCCCACTAAAGCCCACTCCTACAATGAGCAGTTCTTC
TRBJ1-6 TRBV27 - - CASSLEGPRNSPLHF TGTGCCAGCAGTTTAGAGGGCCCCCGTAATTCACCCCTCCACTTT
TRBJ2-2 TRBV3-1/TRBV3-2 - few CASSQEGRSTGELFF TGTGCCAGCAGCCAAGAGGGGCGGTCTACCGGGGAGCTGTTTTTT
TRBJ2-7 TRBV28 TRBD2 - CASSLAGGPPYEQYF TGTGCCAGCAGTTTAGCGGGAGGGCCCCCCTACGAGCAGTACTTC
TRBJ2-3 TRBV7-9 TRBD1 - CASTVNRGDAQYF TGTGCCAGCACCGTGAACAGGGGTGATGCGCAGTATTTT
TRBJ1-5 TRBV18 - - CASSTRESNQPQHF TGTGCCAGCTCAACGAGGGAGAGCAATCAGCCCCAGCATTTT
TRBJ2-2 TRBV5-4 - - CASSQAQKNTGELFF TGTGCCAGCAGCCAAGCGCAGAAGAACACCGGGGAGCTGTTTTTT
TRBJ1-5 TRBV28 - - CASSSPGAGGSNQPQHF TGTGCCAGCAGTTCCCCCGGTGCGGGGGGGTCGAATCAGCCCCAGCATTTT
TRBJ2-1 TRBV27 - once CASSLLVPFYFSYNEQFF TGTGCCAGCAGTTTATTAGTCCCATTTTACTTTTCCTACAATGAGCAGTTCTTC
TRBJ2-1 TRBV11-2 TRBD2 few CASSLRLLAGRYNEQFF TGTGCCAGCAGCTTACGGCTGCTAGCGGGGAGATACAATGAGCAGTTCTTC
TRBJ2-7 TRBV28 - few CASRGSDSSSYEQYF TGTGCCAGCAGGGGTAGCGACTCCAGCTCCTACGAGCAGTACTTC
TRBJ1-1 TRBV28 - - CASSLYGVRAVVAFF TGTGCCAGCAGTTTATACGGGGTTCGGGCCGTTGTAGCTTTCTTT
TRBJ2-7 TRBV6-6 - few CASSYSGQSYEQYF TGTGCCAGCAGTTACTCCGGACAGTCCTACGAGCAGTACTTC
TRBJ2-6 TRBV19 - - CASSIGYPVIVSGANVLTF TGTGCCAGTAGTATAGGGTACCCAGTGATCGTCTCTGGGGCCAACGTCCTGACTTTC
TRBJ1-3 TRBV2 - - CASISSGNTIYF TGTGCCAGCATATCCTCTGGAAACACCATATATTTT
TRBJ2-7 TRBV24-1 TRBD1 - CATSPGQGHVYEQYF TGTGCCACCAGTCCGGGACAGGGACACGTCTACGAGCAGTACTTC
TRBJ2-5 TRBV9 TRBD1 - CASSVGGTGAETQYF TGTGCCAGCAGCGTAGGGGGGACAGGGGCGGAGACCCAGTACTTC
TRBJ1-1 TRBV4-1 TRBD1 - CASSQGQGADTEAFF TGCGCCAGCAGCCAGGGACAGGGGGCTGACACTGAAGCTTTCTTT
TRBJ2-3 TRBV29-1 TRBD2 once CSVEMLAGGTWDTQYF TGCAGCGTTGAAATGTTGGCGGGAGGGACCTGGGATACGCAGTATTTT
TRBJ1-4 TRBV12-3/TRBV12-4 TRBD1 - CASSLDREKLFF TGTGCCAGCAGTCTGGACAGGGAAAAACTGTTTTTT